The 20 T cell receptor beta chains below were found in one sample sequenced in a study of blood T cell repertoires in COVID-19. Sequencing was performed with immunoSEQ multiplex PCR; in TCRdb, only in-frame clones are kept and a portion is missing. The sample holds roughly 110,000 clones; roughly 83% are singletons and the top ten take over 4%. Sequenced: peripheral blood. The receptors come from a human donor in a cohort sampled during active COVID-19.

The J gene is TRBJ2-1, the V gene TRBV3-1 (or the pseudogene TRBV3-2); 7 bases fit TRBD2. This CDR3 spans 16 amino acids. The germline V gene encodes CDR1 LGHDT and CDR2 YNNKEL (reference sequence). V shed 2 bases, J shed 7 bases, and the junction held 11 bases outside the gene matches. The CDR3 protein is CASSQKGAGSGNEQFF. The CDR3 DNA is TGTGCCAGCAGCCAAAAGGGAGCGGGGTCTGGTAATGAGCAGTTCTTC.

This sequence joins TRBV11-2 and TRBJ2-1, with D maybe TRBD1 (5 bases). From germline, CDR1 is SGHAT and CDR2 FQNNGV. Between the trimmed V and J ends, which lost 5 bases and 6 bases, there was a span of 23 bases. The CDR3 is 17 amino acids. The CDR3: CASSPISTGPMGNEQFF. The CDR3 coding sequence is TGTGCCAGCAGCCCGATCTCTACAGGCCCTATGGGCAATGAGCAGTTCTTC.

The chain recombines TRBV5-1 with TRBJ2-1, with TRBD2 identical over 10 bases. The CDR3 runs 16 residues. With 2 bases clipped from V and 9 bases from J, the junction kept 11 bases outside the gene matches. Germline V CDR1 and CDR2: SGHRS, YFSETQ. CDR3 residues: CASSLLAGFSSSEQFF. Here the CDR3 DNA reads TGCGCCAGCAGCTTACTAGCGGGATTTTCTTCGAGTGAGCAGTTCTTC. The entire variable domain, with the rest obtained from reference TRBV5-1 and TRBJ2-1, is as follows: KAGVTQTPRYLIKTRGQQVTLSCSPISGHRSVSWYQQTPGQGLQFLFEYFSETQRNKGNFPGRFSGRQFSNSRSEMNVSTLELGDSALYLCASSLLAGFSSSEQFFGPGTRLTVL.

This rearrangement joins TRBV27 to TRBJ2-7, with TRBD2 identical over 12 bases. Germline loops: CDR1 MNHEY, CDR2 SMNVEV (reference sequence). Losses at the gene ends were 0 bases for V and 3 bases for J; bases not matched to a gene: 3. There are 16 residues in the CDR3. Here the CDR3 reads CASSLSGLAGNYEQYV. The CDR3 nucleotides read TGTGCCAGCAGTTTATCGGGACTAGCGGGCAACTACGAGCAGTACGTC.

The chain recombines TRBV3-1 (or the pseudogene TRBV3-2) with TRBJ2-2; no clear D gene. Germline-derived CDR1 and CDR2 are LGHDT and YNNKEL (reference sequence). The CDR3 sequence is 12 residues long. Trimming shortened V by 5 bases and J by 6 bases, and 7 bases separated the two germline ends. CDR3 coding DNA: TGTGCCAGCAGCTCCTACCCCGGGGAGCTGTTTTTT. Protein sequence: CASSSYPGELFF.

The gene calls are TRBV30 and TRBJ1-2; D is ambiguous. The germline gives CDR1 GTSNPN, CDR2 SVGIG (reference sequence). The CDR3 runs to 13 residues. Trimming took 4 bases from V and 8 from J, leaving 17 bases between them. The CDR3 here is CAWTGGPPKGYTF. The CDR3 DNA is TGTGCCTGGACCGGCGGGCCGCCCAAGGGCTACACCTTC.

The CDR3 sequence: CASRTVRLSGNTIYF. CDR3 nucleotides: TGTGCCAGCAGAACCGTGAGGCTCTCTGGAAACACCATATATTTT. V gene TRBV28 combines with J gene TRBJ1-3, with D unresolved. CDR1 is MDHEN, CDR2 SYDVKM, per germline. Trimming removed 6 bases at V and 0 bases at J, with 12 bases between. This CDR3 comprises 15 residues.

The chain is built from TRBV15 and TRBJ2-5, with 9 bases matching TRBD2. Germline CDR1 LNHNV, CDR2 YYDKDF (reference sequence). The CDR3 is 16 residues long. V shed 2 bases, J shed 1 base, and the junction held 5 bases outside the gene matches. DNA of the CDR3: TGTGCCACCAGCAGAAGACTAGCGGTTTTCCAAGAGACCCAGTACTTC. Amino acid sequence: CATSRRLAVFQETQYF. Supplemented by reference TRBV15 and TRBJ2-5, the full variable domain reads DAMVIQNPRYQVTQFGKPVTLSCSQTLNHNVMYWYQQKSSQAPKLLFHYYDKDFNNEADTPDNFQSRRPNTSFCFLDIRSPGLGDTAMYLCATSRRLAVFQETQYFGPGTRLLVL.

The gene calls are TRBV20-1 and TRBJ1-2, with D unresolved. CDR3 length: 13 amino acids. Between the trimmed V and J ends, which lost 3 bases and 4 bases, there was a span of 12 bases. Germline-derived CDR1 and CDR2 are DFQATT and SNEGSKA (reference sequence). The chain's CDR3 is CSASWVGGYGYTF. For the CDR3, the DNA is TGCAGTGCTAGTTGGGTAGGAGGCTATGGCTACACCTTC.

This clone was observed once. The V gene is TRBV29-1, the J gene TRBJ2-1, with D perhaps TRBD1 (6 bases). V was shortened by 4 bases and J by 4 bases, with 14 bases between the two germline ends. This CDR3 is 14 amino acids long. Germline lookup yields CDR1 SQVTM and CDR2 ANQGSEA. CDR3 loop: CSVVRTALYNEQFF. The CDR3 region has the DNA TGCAGCGTTGTCCGGACAGCATTGTACAATGAGCAGTTCTTC.

The sample holds a few counts of this clone. V is TRBV28 and J is TRBJ1-5; 7 nucleotides line up with TRBD1. Germline CDR1 reads MDHEN; CDR2 reads SYDVKM. V gave up 5 bases and J gave up 6 bases; unmatched junction bases: 13. The CDR3 runs to 16 residues. The CDR3 sequence: CASSTKAGRGSQPQHF. The CDR3 bases are TGTGCCAGCAGTACTAAGGCGGGCAGGGGGAGTCAGCCCCAGCATTTT. Filled out from reference TRBV28 and TRBJ1-5, the complete variable domain reads DVKVTQSSRYLVKRTGEKVFLECVQDMDHENMFWYRQDPGLGLRLIYFSYDVKMKEKGDIPEGYSVSREKKERFSLILESASTNQTSMYLCASSTKAGRGSQPQHFGDGTRLSIL.

The chain's CDR3 is CASSQWRQGNTIYF. The CDR3 DNA follows: TGTGCCAGCAGCCAATGGCGGCAGGGCAACACCATATATTTT. The rearrangement joins TRBV3-1 (or the pseudogene TRBV3-2) to TRBJ1-3, with D maybe TRBD1 (5 bases). Germline V CDR1 and CDR2: LGHDT, YNNKEL (reference sequence). V was pared by 2 bases and J by 7 bases, with 12 bases between. The CDR3 covers 14 residues.

This clone showed up just once. This chain links TRBV1 with TRBJ2-7; the table's D call of TRBD2 was not tested on the DNA. TRBV1 is deemed a pseudogene. The CDR3 extends over 16 amino acids. Written as DNA, the CDR3 is TGCACCAGCAGCCAACTAGCGGGAGGTCTCTCCTACGAGCAGTACTTC. This codes for CTSSQLAGGLSYEQYF.

In its sample, this clone was seen once. This rearrangement joins TRBV7-2 to TRBJ2-5, with a possible D match to TRBD2 (5 bases). CDR1 SGHTA and CDR2 FQGNSA come from the germline V gene. The CDR3 is 15 amino acids. V gave up 4 bases and J gave up 2 bases, with 14 bases separating them. As DNA, the CDR3 is TGTGCCAGCAGCTCATATGGGAGTCGGCAAGAGACCCAGTACTTC. Translated: CASSSYGSRQETQYF.

The chain joins TRBV14 to TRBJ2-5; TRBD2 aligns across 7 bases. In germline, CDR1 is SGHDN, CDR2 FVKESK. With V trimmed by 4 bases and J by 10 bases, 9 bases remained unmatched. CDR3 length equals 13 residues. The CDR3, as DNA: TGTGCCAGCAGCCCTGGACTAGGGGTTGGCCAGTACTTC. Translated: CASSPGLGVGQYF.

This clone showed up just once. The chain uses TRBV29-1 and TRBJ2-2, with 10 nucleotides matching TRBD2. Germline CDR1 is SQVTM and CDR2 is ANQGSEA. V gave up 5 bases and J gave up 7 bases; unmatched junction bases: 10. The CDR3 contains 15 residues. This CDR3 reads CSVSLAGSHDGELFF. The CDR3 DNA sequence: TGCAGCGTTTCACTAGCGGGATCCCATGACGGGGAGCTGTTTTTT.

The gene calls are TRBV7-2 and TRBJ1-4, with D uncertain. The V and J ends lost 4 bases and 0 bases respectively, with 15 bases between them. The CDR3 has 17 amino acids. CDR1 SGHTA and CDR2 FQGNSA come from the germline V gene. CDR3 coding DNA: TGTGCCAGCAGCTCAGGACGGGGTGCGGCAACTAATGAAAAACTGTTTTTT. Translation: CASSSGRGAATNEKLFF.

The V call is TRBV19, the J call TRBJ2-2; 11 nucleotides match TRBD2. The CDR3 is 15 amino acids. The ends lost 5 bases at V and 7 bases at J; junction bases unmatched: 6. Looked up from germline, CDR1 is LNHDA and CDR2 is SQIVND (reference sequence). DNA of the CDR3: TGTGCCAGTAGTGTAACTAGCGGGAGCGGCGGGGAGCTGTTTTTT. Translating gives CASSVTSGSGGELFF.

In its sample, this clone was seen a few times. The chain combines TRBV7-9 with TRBJ1-6; D might be TRBD1 (5 bases). Germline lookup yields CDR1 SEHNR and CDR2 FQNEAQ (reference sequence). This CDR3 region has 18 residues. V lost 4 bases and J lost 1, with 17 bases in between. The CDR3 here is CASSSILLSGSYNSPLHF. The CDR3 DNA reads TGTGCCAGCAGCTCCATCCTGCTGTCAGGGTCCTATAATTCACCCCTCCACTTT.

The rearrangement joins TRBV20-1 to TRBJ1-2; D gene ambiguous. The V and J ends lost 5 bases and 4 bases respectively, with 8 bases between them. CDR1 and CDR2 from the germline V gene are DFQATT and SNEGSKA (reference sequence). The CDR3 has 11 amino acids. CDR3 loop: CSAGSGYGYTF. CDR3 DNA sequence: TGCAGTGCTGGGTCAGGCTATGGCTACACCTTC.